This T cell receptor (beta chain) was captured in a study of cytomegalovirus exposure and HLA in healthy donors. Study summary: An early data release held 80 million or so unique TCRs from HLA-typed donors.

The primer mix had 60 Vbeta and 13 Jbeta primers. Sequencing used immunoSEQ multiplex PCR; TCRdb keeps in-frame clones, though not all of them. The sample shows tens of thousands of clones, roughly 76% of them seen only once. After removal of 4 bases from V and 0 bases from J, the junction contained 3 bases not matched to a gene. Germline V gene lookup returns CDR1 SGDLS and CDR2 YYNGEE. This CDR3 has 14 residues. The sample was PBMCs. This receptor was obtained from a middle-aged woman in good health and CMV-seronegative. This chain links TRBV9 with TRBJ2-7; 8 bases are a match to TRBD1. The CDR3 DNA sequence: TGTGCCAGCAGCCCTACAGGGGGCTCCTACGAGCAGTACTTC. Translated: CASSPTGGSYEQYF.